The 21 T cell receptor beta chains below all came from one sample that was sequenced in a study of blood T cell repertoires in COVID-19. The repertoire was sequenced with immunoSEQ multiplex PCR; TCRdb's copy has only in-frame clones and lacks some. The sample contains about 120,000 clones, 86% of which appear only once. Sequencing was performed on peripheral blood. The receptors here all came from a man in his forties with acute or convalescent COVID-19.

This clone was seen only once. The chain uses TRBV21-1 and TRBJ1-3. TRBV21-1 is assigned pseudogene status. This CDR3 is 18 amino acids long. The CDR3 sequence is CASSNGGGLYRGGNTIYF. The DNA of the CDR3 is TGTGCCAGCAGCAACGGGGGGGGCCTTTACAGGGGCGGAAACACCATATATTTT.

The chain has TRBV15 and TRBJ1-2; TRBD1 might be the D (5 bases). This CDR3 is 14 amino acids long. V was clipped by 6 bases and J by 4 bases, with 15 bases between them. Germline V lookup: CDR1 LNHNV, CDR2 YYDKDF (reference sequence). CDR3 in amino acids: CATSRLRQPYGYTF. As DNA, the CDR3 is TGTGCCACCAGTCGGCTGCGACAGCCCTATGGCTACACCTTC.

This clone was observed once. The chain links TRBV19 to TRBJ1-2; tentatively, D is TRBD1 (5 bases). Germline loops: CDR1 LNHDA, CDR2 SQIVND (reference sequence). Trimming shortened V by 1 base and J by 1 base, and 10 bases separated the two germline ends. CDR3 length: 15 residues. The CDR3 sequence is CASSIVTGSNYGYTF. DNA for the CDR3: TGTGCCAGTAGTATAGTAACAGGAAGTAACTATGGCTACACCTTC. Variable domain in full (rest from reference TRBV19 and TRBJ1-2): DGGITQSPKYLFRKEGQNVTLSCEQNLNHDAMYWYRQDPGQGLRLIYYSQIVNDFQKGDIAEGYSVSREKKESFPLTVTSAQKNPTAFYLCASSIVTGSNYGYTFGSGTRLTVV.

This sequence joins TRBV11-3 and TRBJ2-1; 8 nucleotides align to TRBD2. Trimming cost V 5 bases and J 8 bases; bases outside gene matches: 8. Germline lookup yields CDR1 SGHNT and CDR2 YENEEA. This CDR3 has 14 amino acids. The CDR3: CASSLTAGGHEQFF. CDR3 nucleotide sequence: TGTGCCAGCAGCCTCACCGCGGGGGGCCATGAGCAGTTCTTC.

This chain connects TRBV23-1 to TRBJ2-7; 10 bases match TRBD1. TRBV23-1 is designated an ORF whose function remains uncertain. V lost 6 bases to trimming and J lost 4 bases; unmatched junction nucleotides: 9. The CDR3 totals 15 residues. In nucleotides, the CDR3 is TGCGCCAGCAGCCCTAGGGACAGGGGTGGATACGAGCAGTACTTC. It specifies CASSPRDRGGYEQYF.

This chain links TRBV2 with TRBJ2-4; possibly TRBD1 for D (5 bases). The CDR3 totals 15 residues. Germline values: CDR1 SNHLY, CDR2 FYNNEI. Trimming left V 2 bases short and J 9 bases short, with 17 bases between. CDR3 amino acids: CASSELYKKGRIQYF. The DNA of the CDR3 is TGTGCCAGCAGTGAACTATACAAAAAGGGGCGCATTCAGTACTTC.

The rearrangement links TRBV19 to TRBJ1-1, with no clear D. Trimming shortened V by 10 bases and J by 1 base, and 10 bases separated the two germline ends. Germline CDR1 is LNHDA and CDR2 is SQIVND (reference sequence). The CDR3 runs 12 residues. The CDR3 region is CATRRGNTEAFF. The CDR3 region has the DNA TGTGCCACCCGCCGGGGGAACACTGAAGCTTTCTTT.

The V gene is TRBV19, the J gene TRBJ1-2; D uncertain. The CDR3 contains 14 residues. Germline loops: CDR1 LNHDA, CDR2 SQIVND (reference sequence). Trimming shortened V by 5 bases and J by 5 bases, and 15 bases separated the two germline ends. CDR3 sequence: CASSPREERYGYTF. CDR3 coding DNA: TGTGCCAGTAGTCCCCGGGAGGAGAGGTATGGCTACACCTTC. Looking up the rest from reference TRBV19 and TRBJ1-2 gives the full variable domain: DGGITQSPKYLFRKEGQNVTLSCEQNLNHDAMYWYRQDPGQGLRLIYYSQIVNDFQKGDIAEGYSVSREKKESFPLTVTSAQKNPTAFYLCASSPREERYGYTFGSGTRLTVV.

This chain connects TRBV6-2 or TRBV6-3 to TRBJ1-5; 7 bases match TRBD1. The CDR3 runs 15 residues. The J segment lost 9 bases and the V segment lost 5 bases, leaving 13 bases of the junction unmatched. Germline V gene lookup returns CDR1 MNHEY and CDR2 SVGEGT. The CDR3 bases are TGTGCCAGCAGTAACAACGGACAGGAGTTTTTGCCCCAGCATTTT. Translated, it gives CASSNNGQEFLPQHF.

The V call is TRBV9, the J call TRBJ2-2, with 12 bases identical to TRBD1. Germline V gives CDR1 SGDLS, CDR2 YYNGEE. The junction had 7 bases not matched to a gene; V was cut back by 0 bases and J by 7 bases. The CDR3 is 17 amino acids. CDR3 coding DNA: TGTGCCAGCAGCGTAGCTACAGGGACAGGGGGCCTCGGGGAGCTGTTTTTT. Translated: CASSVATGTGGLGELFF. Full variable domain (rest looked up from reference TRBV9 and TRBJ2-2): DSGVTQTPKHLITATGQRVTLRCSPRSGDLSVYWYQQSLDQGLQFLIQYYNGEERAKGNILERFSAQQFPDLHSELNLSSLELGDSALYFCASSVATGTGGLGELFFGEGSRLTVL.

The chain couples TRBV10-3 to TRBJ2-1, with 8 nucleotides matching TRBD1. CDR3 size: 14 residues. With V trimmed by 6 bases and J by 8 bases, 9 bases remained unmatched. Germline-derived CDR1 and CDR2 are ENHRY and SYGVKD. In DNA, the CDR3 is TGTGCCATCAGCTTCGGACAGGGCGGCGATGAGCAGTTCTTC. Translated, it gives CAISFGQGGDEQFF.

The chain couples TRBV6-1 to TRBJ1-5; D possibly corresponds to TRBD1 (5 bases). Looked up from germline, CDR1 is MNHNS and CDR2 is SASEGT. The germline V and J ends were trimmed by 3 bases and 12 bases, with 15 bases remaining between them. The CDR3 is 13 amino acids. The CDR3, as DNA: TGTGCCAGCAGTGATTGGCAGGGATGGCTCCAGCATTTT. It encodes CASSDWQGWLQHF.

This clone was seen just once. The V call is TRBV7-2, the J call TRBJ2-7; 7 bases agree with TRBD2. Germline loops: CDR1 SGHTA, CDR2 FQGNSA. The CDR3 contains 15 residues. Trimming took 1 base from V and 7 from J; bases not matched to a gene: 10. The CDR3 sequence: CASSLGLARGGEQYF. The CDR3 bases are TGTGCCAGCAGCTTAGGACTAGCTCGAGGTGGAGAGCAGTACTTC.

The chain employs TRBV5-1 and TRBJ2-5; 7 nucleotides match TRBD1. Germline V gene data show CDR1 as SGHRS and CDR2 as YFSETQ. V lost 4 bases and J lost 3; bases outside the gene matches: 18. This CDR3 contains 18 residues. CDR3 DNA sequence: TGCGCCAGCAGCCATGCAATCAACCGGGACAGAAATAAAGAGACCCAGTACTTC. This codes for CASSHAINRDRNKETQYF.

The rearrangement links TRBV11-2 to TRBJ2-5; TRBD1 matches at 7 bases. Germline V lookup: CDR1 SGHAT, CDR2 FQNNGV. The CDR3 contains 15 residues. V shed 0 bases, J shed 5 bases, and the junction held 6 bases outside the gene matches. The CDR3 coding sequence is TGTGCCAGCAGCTTAGATACAGGGGCGCGGGAGACCCAGTACTTC. This gives the protein CASSLDTGARETQYF.

The chain employs TRBV4-2 and TRBJ2-3; 11 positions match TRBD1. Losses at the gene ends were 0 bases for V and 5 bases for J; bases not matched to a gene: 1. In germline, CDR1 is LGHNA, CDR2 YNFKEQ. The CDR3 runs to 15 residues. The CDR3 here is CASSQEGTGGDTQYF. The CDR3 region has the DNA TGTGCCAGCAGCCAAGAGGGGACAGGGGGAGATACGCAGTATTTT.

This rearrangement joins TRBV5-1 to TRBJ2-3; a weak D match, TRBD2 (7 bases). Trimming stripped 0 bases from V and 0 bases from J, with 14 bases between. CDR1 is SGHRS and CDR2 is YFSETQ in the germline V gene. The CDR3 has 17 amino acids. This CDR3 reads CASSLDGGGTSTDTQYF. The CDR3 DNA is TGCGCCAGCAGCTTGGACGGCGGGGGCACTAGCACAGATACGCAGTATTTT.

A single count supports this clone. The chain has TRBV21-1 and TRBJ1-1; TRBD1, the table's D call, was not compared with the DNA. TRBV21-1 is a pseudogene locus. The CDR3 covers 19 residues. In DNA, the CDR3 is TGTGCCAGCAGCAAAAAAGGGGCGCCACCGGGACACAAGAACACTGAAGCTTTCTTT. As protein: CASSKKGAPPGHKNTEAFF.

V is TRBV5-4 and J is TRBJ2-5; tentative D call: TRBD2 (6 bases). The CDR3 length is 14 residues. Trimming cost V 4 bases and J 2 bases, with 12 bases left between them. The germline CDR1 and CDR2 sequences are SGHNT and YYREEE (reference sequence). The CDR3 reads CASSPTGEQETQYF. The CDR3 DNA sequence: TGTGCCAGCAGCCCCACGGGGGAGCAAGAGACCCAGTACTTC.

V usage is TRBV5-8 and J usage is TRBJ1-5; D gene uncertain. Germline V CDR1 and CDR2: SGHTS, YDEGEE. CDR3 length: 15 residues. V was cut by 3 bases and J by 7 bases, with 17 bases left in between. The CDR3 is CASSSILGGKQPQHF. CDR3 bases: TGTGCCAGCAGCTCAATCCTGGGAGGGAAGCAGCCCCAGCATTTT.

The chain links TRBV19 to TRBJ1-1, with 7 bases that match TRBD1. J gave up 4 bases and V 7 bases, and 9 bases lay outside the gene matches. Germline V lookup: CDR1 LNHDA, CDR2 SQIVND (reference sequence). The CDR3 consists of 14 residues. CDR3 bases: TGTGCCAGTACTAGACAGGGAGGACGCACTGAAGCTTTCTTT. Protein product: CASTRQGGRTEAFF.